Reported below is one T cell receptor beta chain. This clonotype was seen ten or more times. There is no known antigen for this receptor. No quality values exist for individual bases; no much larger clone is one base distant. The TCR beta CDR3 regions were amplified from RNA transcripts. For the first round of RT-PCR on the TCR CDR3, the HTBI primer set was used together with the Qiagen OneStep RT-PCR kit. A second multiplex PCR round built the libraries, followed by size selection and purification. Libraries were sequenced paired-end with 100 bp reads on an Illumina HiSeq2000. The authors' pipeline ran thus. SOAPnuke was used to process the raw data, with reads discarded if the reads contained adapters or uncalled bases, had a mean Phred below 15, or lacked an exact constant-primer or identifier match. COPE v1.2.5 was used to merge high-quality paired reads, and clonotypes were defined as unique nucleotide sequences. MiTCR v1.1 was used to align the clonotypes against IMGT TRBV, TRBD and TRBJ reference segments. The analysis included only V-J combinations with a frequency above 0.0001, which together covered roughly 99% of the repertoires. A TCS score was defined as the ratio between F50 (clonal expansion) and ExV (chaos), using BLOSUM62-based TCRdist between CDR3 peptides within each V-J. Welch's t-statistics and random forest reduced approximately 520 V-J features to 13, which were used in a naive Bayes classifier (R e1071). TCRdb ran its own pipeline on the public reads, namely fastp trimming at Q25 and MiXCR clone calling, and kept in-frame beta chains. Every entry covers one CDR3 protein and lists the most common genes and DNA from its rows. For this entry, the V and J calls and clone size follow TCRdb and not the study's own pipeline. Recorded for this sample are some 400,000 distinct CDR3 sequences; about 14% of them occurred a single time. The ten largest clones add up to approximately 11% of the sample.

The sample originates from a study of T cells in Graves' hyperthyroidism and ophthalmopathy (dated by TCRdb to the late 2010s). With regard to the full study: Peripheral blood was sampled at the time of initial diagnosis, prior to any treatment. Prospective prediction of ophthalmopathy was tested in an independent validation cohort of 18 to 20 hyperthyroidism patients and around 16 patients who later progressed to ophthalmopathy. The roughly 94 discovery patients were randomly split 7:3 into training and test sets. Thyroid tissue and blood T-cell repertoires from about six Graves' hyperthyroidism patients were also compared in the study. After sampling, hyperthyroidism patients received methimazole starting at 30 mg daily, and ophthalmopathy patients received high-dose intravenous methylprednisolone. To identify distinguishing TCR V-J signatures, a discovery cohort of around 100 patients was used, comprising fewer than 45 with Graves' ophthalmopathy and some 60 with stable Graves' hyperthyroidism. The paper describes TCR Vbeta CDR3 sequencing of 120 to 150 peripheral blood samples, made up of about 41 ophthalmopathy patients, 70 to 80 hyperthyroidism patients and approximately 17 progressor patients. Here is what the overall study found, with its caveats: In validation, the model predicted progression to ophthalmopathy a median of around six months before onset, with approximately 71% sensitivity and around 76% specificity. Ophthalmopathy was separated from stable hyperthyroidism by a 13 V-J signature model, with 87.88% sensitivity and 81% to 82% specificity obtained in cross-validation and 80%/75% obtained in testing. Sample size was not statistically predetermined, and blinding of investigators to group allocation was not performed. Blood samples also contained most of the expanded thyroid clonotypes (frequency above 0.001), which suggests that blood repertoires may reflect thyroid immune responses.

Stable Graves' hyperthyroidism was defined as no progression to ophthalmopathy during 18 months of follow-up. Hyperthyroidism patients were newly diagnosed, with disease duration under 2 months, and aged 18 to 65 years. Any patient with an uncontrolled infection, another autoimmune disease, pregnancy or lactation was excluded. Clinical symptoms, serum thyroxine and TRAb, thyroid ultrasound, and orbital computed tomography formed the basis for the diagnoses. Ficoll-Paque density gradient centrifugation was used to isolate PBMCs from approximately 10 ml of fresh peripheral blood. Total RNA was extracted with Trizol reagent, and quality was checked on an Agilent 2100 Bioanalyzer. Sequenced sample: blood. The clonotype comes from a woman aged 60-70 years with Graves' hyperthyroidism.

The CDR3 reads as follows: CASSLAGLAQHEQYF. In nucleotides, the sequence is TGTGCCAGCAGCTTGGCAGGACTAGCTCAGCACGAGCAGTACTTC. The chain was built from TRBV5-6 and TRBJ2-7; the central 8 bases match TRBD2. The CDR3 sequence holds 15 residues, the cysteine and phenylalanine included. Just CDR3 DNA is preserved here, 45 bases in frame from base 1. The germline V end is reduced by 0 bases and the J end by 5 bases; junction bases left unmatched: 7. CDR1 and CDR2 are drawn from the germline V gene: SGHDT, YYEEEE. With all but the CDR3 taken from the reference TRBV5-6 and TRBJ2-7 genes, the full variable domain is: DAGVTQSPTHLIKTRGQQVTLRCSPKSGHDTVSWYQQALGQGPQFIFQYYEEEERQRGNFPDRFSGHQFPNYSSELNVNALLLGDSALYLCASSLAGLAQHEQYFGPGTRLTVT.